Listed below are T cell receptor beta chains from one sample, sequenced in a study of shared clonotypes between healthy human individuals. Only in-frame clones appear in the TCRdb table, and some are missing; sequencing was by immunoSEQ multiplex PCR. The sample holds 190,000 or so clones, roughly 93% seen once. Specimen: naive CD4+ T cells sorted from blood. These receptors came from a woman aged 25 to 39 in good health. CDR3s include the opening cysteine and the closing phenylalanine or tryptophan. Fields, in order: J gene, V gene, clone size, D gene, CDR3 DNA, CDR3 protein. A D gene is named only where the DNA matches it firmly. Rows may omit the clone size; those that give it use once, few, many or a size class.

J gene: TRBJ1-1
V gene: TRBV28
clone size: NA
D gene: NA
CDR3 DNA: TGTGCCAGCATTGGGGGGGTCAGTGTCATGAACACTGAAGCTTTCTTT
CDR3 protein: CASIGGVSVMNTEAFF

J gene: TRBJ2-7
V gene: TRBV25-1
clone size: NA
D gene: NA
CDR3 DNA: TGTGCCAGCGCAGGGGGGCAGAACTACGAGCAGTACTTC
CDR3 protein: CASAGGQNYEQYF

J gene: TRBJ1-1
V gene: TRBV5-4
clone size: NA
D gene: TRBD1
CDR3 DNA: TGTGCCAGCAGCTTGGAACAGGGGTTCATGAACACTGAAGCTTTCTTT
CDR3 protein: CASSLEQGFMNTEAFF

J gene: TRBJ1-3
V gene: TRBV5-8
clone size: NA
D gene: NA
CDR3 DNA: TGTGCCAGCAGCTTCTCAGGACCCGGAAACACCATATATTTT
CDR3 protein: CASSFSGPGNTIYF

J gene: TRBJ2-5
V gene: TRBV18
clone size: NA
D gene: NA
CDR3 DNA: TGTGCCAGCTCAACTACAGGGCGTCAAGAGACCCAGTACTTC
CDR3 protein: CASSTTGRQETQYF

J gene: TRBJ2-2
V gene: TRBV5-1
clone size: NA
D gene: TRBD2
CDR3 DNA: TGCGCCAGCAGACGACTCGCGGGAGAGGCCGGGGAGCTGTTTTTT
CDR3 protein: CASRRLAGEAGELFF

J gene: TRBJ2-7
V gene: TRBV4-1
clone size: once
D gene: TRBD2
CDR3 DNA: TGCGCCAGCAGTTCCCTCGGTCTAGCGGGATACAACGAGCAGTACTTC
CDR3 protein: CASSSLGLAGYNEQYF

J gene: TRBJ2-5
V gene: TRBV5-1
clone size: NA
D gene: TRBD1
CDR3 DNA: TGCGCCAGCAGCTTACAGGGGAGTTTTGGGGAGACCCAGTACTTC
CDR3 protein: CASSLQGSFGETQYF

J gene: TRBJ2-2
V gene: TRBV4-2
clone size: NA
D gene: TRBD2
CDR3 DNA: TGTGCCAGCAGCCAAGGCCCGGGAGCGGGAGCGACCACCGGGGAGCTGTTTTTT
CDR3 protein: CASSQGPGAGATTGELFF

J gene: TRBJ1-4
V gene: TRBV14
clone size: NA
D gene: NA
CDR3 DNA: TGTGCCAGCAGCCAAGGAGCAGGGTCAACTAATGAAAAACTGTTTTTT
CDR3 protein: CASSQGAGSTNEKLFF

J gene: TRBJ2-7
V gene: TRBV19
clone size: NA
D gene: TRBD1
CDR3 DNA: TGTGCCAGTAGTATTGGGACAGGGGCTCCGTACGAGCAGTACTTC
CDR3 protein: CASSIGTGAPYEQYF

J gene: TRBJ1-1
V gene: TRBV6-1
clone size: NA
D gene: NA
CDR3 DNA: TGTGCCAGCAGTGAAAATGGGGTAACTGAAGCTTTCTTT
CDR3 protein: CASSENGVTEAFF

J gene: TRBJ2-7
V gene: TRBV5-6
clone size: NA
D gene: NA
CDR3 DNA: TGTGCCAGCAGCTTTCCCGGGAGCTACGAGCAGTACTTC
CDR3 protein: CASSFPGSYEQYF

J gene: TRBJ1-1
V gene: TRBV2
clone size: once
D gene: NA
CDR3 DNA: TGTGCCAGCAGTGATTGGTGGTTCTCCCGGGGCACTGAAGCTTTCTTT
CDR3 protein: CASSDWWFSRGTEAFF

J gene: TRBJ1-6
V gene: TRBV2
clone size: NA
D gene: NA
CDR3 DNA: TGTGCCAGCATGAGAGAGAGCTCCTATAATTCACCCCTCCACTTT
CDR3 protein: CASMRESSYNSPLHF

J gene: TRBJ1-4
V gene: TRBV7-8
clone size: NA
D gene: NA
CDR3 DNA: TGTGCCAGCAGCTTATTGGAAACTAATGAAAAACTGTTTTTT
CDR3 protein: CASSLLETNEKLFF

J gene: TRBJ2-7
V gene: TRBV7-9
clone size: few
D gene: NA
CDR3 DNA: TGTGCCATACGGGAAAGAGGGCCGGGAGAGCAGTACTTC
CDR3 protein: CAIRERGPGEQYF

J gene: TRBJ2-7
V gene: TRBV16
clone size: NA
D gene: NA
CDR3 DNA: TGTGCCAGCAGCCAATCGTCTACGGGAGACTACGAGCAGTACTTC
CDR3 protein: CASSQSSTGDYEQYF

J gene: TRBJ2-6
V gene: TRBV4-3
clone size: NA
D gene: NA
CDR3 DNA: TGCGCCAGCAGCAACGCTGAAGGACGTCACAAAGTCGGGACTTTC
CDR3 protein: CASSNAEGRHKVGTF

J gene: TRBJ2-1
V gene: TRBV28
clone size: once
D gene: NA
CDR3 DNA: TGTGCCAGCAGTTTAAATTCGCGGGGTTATGTGGCTGAGCAGTTCTTC
CDR3 protein: CASSLNSRGYVAEQFF

J gene: TRBJ2-7
V gene: TRBV5-1
clone size: once
D gene: TRBD1
CDR3 DNA: TGCGCCAGCAGCTTGGCCGGGACAGGGGCTCACGAGCAGTACTTC
CDR3 protein: CASSLAGTGAHEQYF

J gene: TRBJ2-7
V gene: TRBV30
clone size: few
D gene: NA
CDR3 DNA: TGTGCCTGGAGTCCCCGGGGGCGCGAGCAGTACTTC
CDR3 protein: CAWSPRGREQYF

J gene: TRBJ2-7
V gene: TRBV4-1
clone size: NA
D gene: NA
CDR3 DNA: TGCGCCAGCAGCCGAACTAGGGGGGGTTCCTACGAGCAGTACTTC
CDR3 protein: CASSRTRGGSYEQYF

J gene: TRBJ2-5
V gene: TRBV11-1
clone size: NA
D gene: NA
CDR3 DNA: TGTGCCAGCAGCCCCAAGGAGGGCCAAGAGACCCAGTACTTC
CDR3 protein: CASSPKEGQETQYF

J gene: TRBJ1-2
V gene: TRBV28
clone size: NA
D gene: NA
CDR3 DNA: TGTGCCAGCAGTTTCGAACCCTATGGCTACACCTTC
CDR3 protein: CASSFEPYGYTF

J gene: TRBJ2-7
V gene: TRBV7-9
clone size: NA
D gene: TRBD2
CDR3 DNA: TGTGCCAGCAGCTTCCGGGACTACGTTCTCGAGCAGTACTTC
CDR3 protein: CASSFRDYVLEQYF

J gene: TRBJ2-2
V gene: TRBV4-1
clone size: NA
D gene: NA
CDR3 DNA: TGCGCCAGCAGCCTTCACGGGCTAACCGGGGAGCTGTTTTTT
CDR3 protein: CASSLHGLTGELFF

J gene: TRBJ2-2
V gene: TRBV10-2
clone size: NA
D gene: NA
CDR3 DNA: TGCGCCAGCAGTGGCGGCGACATCGGGGAGCTGTTTTTT
CDR3 protein: CASSGGDIGELFF

J gene: TRBJ2-7
V gene: TRBV19
clone size: NA
D gene: TRBD1
CDR3 DNA: TGTGCCAGTAAAGGGACAGGGGGCGAGGAGCAGTACTTC
CDR3 protein: CASKGTGGEEQYF

J gene: TRBJ1-5
V gene: TRBV28
clone size: NA
D gene: NA
CDR3 DNA: TGTGCCAGCAGTTTAATCCCCCAGCCCCAGCATTTT
CDR3 protein: CASSLIPQPQHF

J gene: TRBJ2-7
V gene: TRBV6-5
clone size: NA
D gene: TRBD1
CDR3 DNA: TGTGCCAGCAGTTATGGGCAGGGGGCCTACGAGCAGTACTTC
CDR3 protein: CASSYGQGAYEQYF

J gene: TRBJ2-5
V gene: TRBV4-1
clone size: NA
D gene: NA
CDR3 DNA: TGCGCCAGCAGCCAAGAGACCCCTGAGGAGACCCAGTACTTC
CDR3 protein: CASSQETPEETQYF

J gene: TRBJ1-4
V gene: TRBV18
clone size: NA
D gene: TRBD1
CDR3 DNA: TGTGCCAGCTCACAAGGGACAGCACCTAATGAAAAACTGTTTTTT
CDR3 protein: CASSQGTAPNEKLFF

J gene: TRBJ2-2
V gene: TRBV4-1
clone size: NA
D gene: TRBD1
CDR3 DNA: TGCGCCAGCAGCCTCCGAGAGATGCTCCTGGACAGGGGGAGTACCGGGGAGCTGTTTTTT
CDR3 protein: CASSLREMLLDRGSTGELFF

J gene: TRBJ2-5
V gene: TRBV7-9
clone size: NA
D gene: TRBD1
CDR3 DNA: TGTGCCAGCAGCCGCCCCCCAGGGGGAGAAGAGACCCAGTACTTC
CDR3 protein: CASSRPPGGEETQYF

J gene: TRBJ2-5
V gene: TRBV19
clone size: NA
D gene: NA
CDR3 DNA: TGTGCCAGTAGTATGAGGTTAGGGACTGGCCAAGAGACCCAGTACTTC
CDR3 protein: CASSMRLGTGQETQYF